The present entry profiles one TCR beta chain with its context. Its antigen is unknown. This table comes from immunoSEQ multiplex PCR, and its TCRdb copy is limited to in-frame clones, with some not included. The sample lists 55,000 to 75,000 clones, 90% to 95% occurring once. This record belongs to a study of cytomegalovirus exposure and HLA in healthy donors. The study, taken as a whole, reports: The study listed some 160 cytomegalovirus-associated TCR beta chains. For cytomegalovirus status, the classifier reportedly gave diagnoses with high specificity and sensitivity. Whilst most TCR sequences proved rare, a subset of public TCRs occurred across many donors. The CMV antigen specificity of a few CMV-associated chains was confirmed through in vitro analysis.

This CDR3 spans 15 amino acids. The trim removed 1 base at V and 0 bases at J, leaving 6 bases unmatched. Germline V gives CDR1 GTSNPN, CDR2 SVGIG (reference sequence). The specimen was PBMCs. This chain uses TRBV30 with TRBJ2-7, with 7 bases fitting TRBD1. This TCR was sampled from a man younger than 35 in good health and CMV-seropositive. CDR3 sequence (DNA): TGTGCCTGGAGTGAGGACAGGTCGATCTCCTACGAGCAGTACTTC. The encoded protein is CAWSEDRSISYEQYF.